Here is one TCR beta chain with its context. Its specificity is unknown. The data were taken from a study of cytomegalovirus exposure and HLA in healthy donors. Researchers ran the PCR with 60 Vbeta and 13 Jbeta primers. Data came from immunoSEQ multiplex PCR; TCRdb stores just in-frame clones and leaves some out. The sample records roughly 190,000 clones, 65% to 80% being singletons. The germline gives CDR1 GTSNPN, CDR2 SVGIG (reference sequence). Trimming pared 4 bases from V and 9 bases from J, leaving 15 bases between. The CDR3 consists of 12 residues. Findings and caveats of the study: According to an earlier analysis, most TCR beta V segments yielded productive rearrangements about 90% or about 30% of the time.

The sequenced sample consisted of PBMCs. The chain links TRBV30 to TRBJ1-1, with TRBD1 as a possible D gene (5 bases). The clonotype originates from a woman aged 40-49 years in good health and CMV-seronegative. In nucleotides, the CDR3 is TGTGCCTGGAACCCAGCCGGGGGAAAAGCTTTCTTT. Protein product: CAWNPAGGKAFF.